Below, 10 T cell receptor beta chains from the same sample are listed, as sequenced in a study of identical twins. TCRdb re-derived calls from the 5' RACE reads in MiXCR, one entry per CDR3 protein. The sample records some 300,000 distinct CDR3 sequences, around 12% being singletons. These same records also appear under a second study, on yellow fever vaccine responses in identical twins.

The sequenced material came from CD8+ T cells sorted from blood. The receptor source for this set is a woman aged 18-29 years in good health.

This clonotype was recorded at least ten times. The rearrangement links TRBV7-8 to TRBJ2-3, with 9 bases matching TRBD2. Germline loops: CDR1 SGHVS, CDR2 FQNEAQ. This CDR3 is 15 amino acids long. The J segment lost 9 bases and the V segment lost 3 bases, leaving 10 bases of the junction unmatched. The CDR3 loop is CASSLSPAGGSTQYF. The CDR3, as DNA: TGTGCCAGCAGCTTGTCCCCTGCGGGAGGGTCGACGCAGTATTTT.

The chain has TRBV7-9 and TRBJ2-3, with 12 bases lining up with TRBD1. CDR3 length equals 16 residues. The germline V gene has CDR1 SEHNR and CDR2 FQNEAQ (reference sequence). V lost 5 bases and J lost 4; bases outside the gene matches: 7. The CDR3 nucleotides read TGTGCCAGCAGCCCAATGGGACAGGGGGCGGCAGATACGCAGTATTTT. Encoded protein: CASSPMGQGAADTQYF.

The rearrangement links TRBV19 to TRBJ2-2; D not certain. The germline gives CDR1 LNHDA, CDR2 SQIVND (reference sequence). CDR3 length: 15 amino acids. Between the trimmed V and J ends, which lost 2 bases and 1 base, there was a span of 8 bases. The CDR3 is CASSIFSGNTGELFF. CDR3 bases: TGTGCCAGTAGTATATTTTCGGGGAACACCGGGGAGCTGTTTTTT.

This clonotype appeared a few times. This chain uses TRBV4-1 with TRBJ1-5; no reliable D call. Trimming left V 0 bases short and J 3 bases short, with 9 bases between. Germline CDR1 MGHRA, CDR2 YSYEKL. The length of the CDR3 is 15 residues. CDR3 loop: CASSQEARINQPQHF. The CDR3 DNA reads TGCGCCAGCAGCCAAGAAGCCCGTATCAATCAGCCCCAGCATTTT.

The V call is TRBV6-5, the J call TRBJ2-5, with a weak D call TRBD1 (6 bases). V gave up 0 bases and J gave up 2 bases, with 10 bases separating them. Germline CDR1 is MNHEY and CDR2 is SVGAGI. This CDR3 is built from 15 residues. This chain's CDR3 is CASSYSRTDQETQYF. CDR3 DNA: TGTGCCAGCAGTTACTCGAGGACAGATCAAGAGACCCAGTACTTC.

This clonotype was detected a few times. V usage is TRBV6-1 and J usage is TRBJ2-7, with TRBD2 as a possible D gene (5 bases). The CDR3 runs to 15 residues. V lost 1 base and J lost 5, with 15 bases in between. The germline V gene has CDR1 MNHNS and CDR2 SASEGT. The CDR3 here is CASSEDVRMRDEQYF. In DNA, the CDR3 is TGTGCCAGCAGTGAAGATGTTCGAATGAGGGACGAGCAGTACTTC.

This sequence joins TRBV6-2 or TRBV6-3 and TRBJ2-5; D uncertain. In germline, CDR1 is MNHEY, CDR2 SVGEGT. The CDR3 contains 16 residues. V shed 6 bases and J shed 1 base, with 18 bases lying between them. CDR3 amino acids: CASSETPVMGQETQYF. In DNA form, the CDR3 reads TGTGCCAGCAGCGAAACACCCGTTATGGGCCAAGAGACCCAGTACTTC.

This clonotype was observed at least ten times. The chain combines TRBV29-1 with TRBJ2-1, with TRBD2 matching 8 bases. Losses at the gene ends were 5 bases for V and 9 bases for J; bases not matched to a gene: 12. Per germline, CDR1 SQVTM and CDR2 ANQGSEA. The CDR3 covers 14 residues. For the CDR3, the DNA is TGCAGCGTTATCCTTGGCGGGGGGTTGGGTGAGCAGTTCTTC. Translated, it gives CSVILGGGLGEQFF.

This clonotype occurred a few times. The chain employs TRBV5-1 and TRBJ2-7; D may be TRBD2 (5 bases). The germline V and J ends were trimmed by 7 bases and 2 bases, with 10 bases remaining between them. The germline gives CDR1 SGHRS, CDR2 YFSETQ. The CDR3 is 12 residues long. The CDR3 region has the DNA TGCGCCAGCCGAGGGAACACCTACGAGCAGTACTTC. Its protein product is CASRGNTYEQYF.

This clonotype was seen a handful of times. This chain links TRBV2 with TRBJ2-7; 12 bases agree with TRBD1. The CDR3 spans 15 residues. With 6 bases clipped from V and 5 bases from J, the junction kept 8 bases outside the gene matches. Per the germline V gene, CDR1 is SNHLY and CDR2 is FYNNEI. The CDR3 loop is CASRTAGQGADEQYF. The CDR3 DNA sequence: TGTGCCAGCAGAACCGCGGGACAGGGGGCCGACGAGCAGTACTTC. Full variable domain (rest looked up from reference TRBV2 and TRBJ2-7): EPEVTQTPSHQVTQMGQEVILRCVPISNHLYFYWYRQILGQKVEFLVSFYNNEISEKSEIFDDQFSVERPDGSNFTLKIRSTKLEDSAMYFCASRTAGQGADEQYFGPGTRLTVT.